This T cell receptor (beta chain) was sequenced in a study of a mutant IDH1 vaccine in newly diagnosed glioma. Study context: The treated group averaged approximately 42 years old and was roughly 60% male, 37.5% female. Patients had received radiotherapy, temozolomide, or both previously, most receiving both.

Germline V gene data show CDR1 as MNHEY and CDR2 as SMNVEV (reference sequence). This CDR3 comprises 13 residues. Trimming pared 3 bases from V and 6 bases from J, leaving 11 bases between. Assay used: immunoSEQ multiplex PCR; TCRdb lists only in-frame clones, some missing. The data show just under 95,000 clones, with about four fifths seen just once and 7% to 9% held by the top ten. Time point described: baseline, week 1 (first vaccination visit). As for treatment: pre-vaccination baseline after standard-of-care therapy. The origin of this receptor is a woman aged 50 to 65 with glioma. Specimen: PBMCs, collected from a glioma patient treated with radiotherapy, temozolomide or both. The chain links TRBV27 to TRBJ1-1; TRBD1 is a possible D gene (5 bases). The CDR3 here is CASSFGTPSEAFF. The CDR3 nucleotides read TGTGCCAGCAGTTTTGGGACTCCGTCTGAAGCTTTCTTT.